The 6 T cell receptor beta chains below come from one sample, sequenced in a study of T-cell reconstitution after alpha-beta-depleted transplantation in children. Molecular barcoding with unique molecular identifiers was used for the TCRbeta library. TCRdb re-analysed the PCR reads in MiXCR, keeping a single row per CDR3 protein. The data contain 81,000 or so distinct CDR3 sequences, about 14% of them singletons. Source: PBMCs, mostly from graft donor cells, taken 180 days after TCRalphabeta/CD19-depleted stem cell transplant. The receptors originated from a male patient aged 2 to 9 who had a stem cell transplant for acute lymphoblastic leukemia, so the T cells may come from the graft donor.

This clonotype occurred many times. DNA for the CDR3: TGTGCCAGCAGTTACTCCAATGCCGAGCAGTACTTC. Translated, it gives CASSYSNAEQYF. The chain joins TRBV6-5 to TRBJ2-7; D not certain. Germline V lookup: CDR1 MNHEY, CDR2 SVGAGI. The CDR3 loop spans 12 amino acids. V was cut by 0 bases and J by 6 bases, with 6 bases left in between.

This sequence joins TRBV5-6 and TRBJ1-1; D gene ambiguous. V lost 0 bases and J lost 0, with 9 bases in between. Germline V gene lookup returns CDR1 SGHDT and CDR2 YYEEEE. The CDR3 has 15 amino acids. The CDR3 DNA reads TGTGCCAGCAGCTTGGTCTACGGATTGAACACTGAAGCTTTCTTT. This sequence encodes CASSLVYGLNTEAFF.

The chain recombines TRBV5-4 with TRBJ2-7; D might be TRBD1 or TRBD2, each matching 5 bases. V lost 4 bases to trimming and J lost 3 bases, with 14 bases between them. Germline CDR1 SGHNT, CDR2 YYREEE (reference sequence). This CDR3 comprises 14 residues. CDR3 loop: CASSRGLGNYEQYF. In DNA, the CDR3 is TGTGCCAGCAGCCGGGGCCTGGGGAACTACGAGCAGTACTTC.

This clonotype was picked up many times. The chain is built from TRBV6-5 and TRBJ1-5; no clear D gene. The germline V gene encodes CDR1 MNHEY and CDR2 SVGAGI. V was clipped by 6 bases and J by 7 bases, with 10 bases between them. CDR3 size: 12 residues. CDR3 DNA: TGTGCCAGCAGCCCACCCGGCCAGCCCCAGCATTTT. This translates into CASSPPGQPQHF.

This clonotype has just a few counts. The CDR3 DNA sequence: TGTGCCAGCAGTTTCGGGGGCGGGCGTAGCACAGATACGCAGTATTTT. This translates into CASSFGGGRSTDTQYF. V is TRBV27 and J is TRBJ2-3, with D perhaps being TRBD1 or TRBD2 (6 bases each). CDR1 and CDR2 from the germline V gene are MNHEY and SMNVEV (reference sequence). This CDR3 spans 16 amino acids. The V gene lost 3 bases and the J gene lost 0 bases, with 13 bases spanning the gap.

This clonotype has a handful of counts. The chain joins TRBV6-1 to TRBJ1-1; 9 bases line up with TRBD1. The CDR3 loop spans 14 amino acids. V trimming: 6 bases; J trimming: 11 bases; junction bases outside the gene matches: 13. Germline V gene data show CDR1 as MNHNS and CDR2 as SASEGT. The CDR3 here is CASSPGQGTFPAFF. The CDR3 coding sequence is TGTGCCAGCAGCCCGGGACAGGGAACTTTCCCGGCTTTCTTT.